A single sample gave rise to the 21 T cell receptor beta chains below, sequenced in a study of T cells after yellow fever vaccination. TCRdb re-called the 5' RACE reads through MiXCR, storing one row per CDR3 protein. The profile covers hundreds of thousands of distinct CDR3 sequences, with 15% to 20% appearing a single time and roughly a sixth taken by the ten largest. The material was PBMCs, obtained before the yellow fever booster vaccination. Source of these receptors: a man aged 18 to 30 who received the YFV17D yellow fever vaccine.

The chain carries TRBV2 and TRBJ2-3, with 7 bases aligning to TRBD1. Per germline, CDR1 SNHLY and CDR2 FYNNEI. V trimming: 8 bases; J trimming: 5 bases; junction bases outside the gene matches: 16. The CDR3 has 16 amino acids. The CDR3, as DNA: TGTGCCAGCCGACGCGGCGGATCTTGGGACAGAGATACGCAGTATTTT. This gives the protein CASRRGGSWDRDTQYF.

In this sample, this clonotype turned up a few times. CDR3 protein: CASSFGVSNEKLFF. The DNA for the CDR3 is TGTGCCAGCAGTTTTGGGGTGTCTAATGAAAAACTGTTTTTT. The chain recombines TRBV12-3 or TRBV12-4 with TRBJ1-4, with D hard to call. The CDR3 is made up of 14 amino acids. Trimming stripped 3 bases from V and 3 bases from J, with 8 bases between.

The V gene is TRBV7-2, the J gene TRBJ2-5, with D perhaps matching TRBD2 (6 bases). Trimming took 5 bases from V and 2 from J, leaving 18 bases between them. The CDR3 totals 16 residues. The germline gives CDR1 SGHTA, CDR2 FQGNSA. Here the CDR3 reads CASSLGVTSRQETQYF. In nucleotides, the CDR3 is TGTGCCAGCAGCCTAGGGGTCACTAGCCGTCAAGAGACCCAGTACTTC.

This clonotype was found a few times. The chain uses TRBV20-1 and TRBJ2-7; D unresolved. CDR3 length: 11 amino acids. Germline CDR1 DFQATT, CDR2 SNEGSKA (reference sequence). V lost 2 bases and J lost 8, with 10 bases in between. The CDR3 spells CSARYLAKQYF. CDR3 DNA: TGCAGTGCTAGATACCTCGCAAAGCAGTACTTC.

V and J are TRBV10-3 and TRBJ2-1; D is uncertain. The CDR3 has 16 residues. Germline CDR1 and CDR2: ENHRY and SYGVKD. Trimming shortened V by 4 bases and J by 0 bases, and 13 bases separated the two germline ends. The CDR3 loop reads CAISVQTPSSYNEQFF. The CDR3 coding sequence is TGTGCCATCAGTGTCCAGACACCGAGCTCCTACAATGAGCAGTTCTTC.

CDR3 sequence: CSARTSPTYEQYV. CDR3 DNA: TGCAGTGCCCGGACTAGTCCAACCTACGAGCAGTACGTC. The chain carries TRBV20-1 and TRBJ2-7; 7 nucleotides align to TRBD2. Germline V lookup: CDR1 DFQATT, CDR2 SNEGSKA (reference sequence). V gave up 6 bases and J gave up 2 bases; unmatched junction bases: 7. This CDR3 is 13 amino acids long.

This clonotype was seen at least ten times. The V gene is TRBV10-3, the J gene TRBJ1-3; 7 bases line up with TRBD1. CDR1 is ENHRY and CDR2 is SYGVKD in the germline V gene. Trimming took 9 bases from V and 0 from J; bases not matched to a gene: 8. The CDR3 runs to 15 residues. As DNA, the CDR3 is TGTGCCATAAGACAGGGTCTCGGCTCTGGAAACACCATATATTTT. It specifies CAIRQGLGSGNTIYF.

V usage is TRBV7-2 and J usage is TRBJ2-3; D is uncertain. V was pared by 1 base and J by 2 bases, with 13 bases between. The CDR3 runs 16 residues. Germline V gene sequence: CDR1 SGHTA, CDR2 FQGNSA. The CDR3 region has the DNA TGTGCCAGCAGCTTAGTTCTCATAGCTTTCACAGATACGCAGTATTTT. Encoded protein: CASSLVLIAFTDTQYF.

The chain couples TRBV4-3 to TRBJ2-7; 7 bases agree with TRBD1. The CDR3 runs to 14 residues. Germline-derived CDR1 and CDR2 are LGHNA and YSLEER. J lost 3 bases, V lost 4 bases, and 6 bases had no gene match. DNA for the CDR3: TGCGCCAGCAGCCTCATGGACAGGAACTACGAGCAGTACTTC. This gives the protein CASSLMDRNYEQYF.

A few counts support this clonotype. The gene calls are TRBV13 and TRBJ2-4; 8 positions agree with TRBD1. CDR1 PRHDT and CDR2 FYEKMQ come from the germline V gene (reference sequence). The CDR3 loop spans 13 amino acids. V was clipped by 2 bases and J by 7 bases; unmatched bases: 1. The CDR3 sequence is CASSLQGANIQYF. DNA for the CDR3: TGTGCCAGCAGCTTACAGGGGGCGAACATTCAGTACTTC.

The CDR3 loop is CASSPLGGTGDKLFF. CDR3 nucleotide sequence: TGTGCCAGCAGCCCCTTGGGGGGTACAGGGGACAAACTGTTTTTT. The chain combines TRBV27 with TRBJ1-4, with 7 bases aligning to TRBD1. V shed 6 bases and J 11 bases; nucleotides not matched to a gene: 15. This CDR3 is built from 15 residues. Germline CDR1 is MNHEY and CDR2 is SMNVEV (reference sequence).

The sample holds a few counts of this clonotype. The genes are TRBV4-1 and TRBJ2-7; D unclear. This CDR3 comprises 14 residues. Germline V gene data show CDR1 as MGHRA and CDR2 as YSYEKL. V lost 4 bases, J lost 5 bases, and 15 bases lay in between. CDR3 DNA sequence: TGCGCCAGCAGCCCAACTTCTTCCCATCACGAGCAGTACGTC. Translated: CASSPTSSHHEQYV.

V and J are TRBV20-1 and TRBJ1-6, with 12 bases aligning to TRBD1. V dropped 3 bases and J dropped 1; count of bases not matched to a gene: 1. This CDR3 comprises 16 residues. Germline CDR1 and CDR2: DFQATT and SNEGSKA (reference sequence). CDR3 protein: CSARGQGASYNSPLHF. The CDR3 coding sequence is TGCAGTGCTAGGGGACAGGGGGCGTCCTATAATTCACCCCTCCACTTT.

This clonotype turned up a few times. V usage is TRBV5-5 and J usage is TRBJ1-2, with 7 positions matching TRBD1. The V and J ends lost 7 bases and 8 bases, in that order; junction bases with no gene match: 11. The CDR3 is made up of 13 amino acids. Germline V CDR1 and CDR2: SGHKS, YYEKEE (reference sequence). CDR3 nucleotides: TGTGCCAGCCAGGGGGTCCCCACCTGGGGCTACACCTTC. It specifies CASQGVPTWGYTF.

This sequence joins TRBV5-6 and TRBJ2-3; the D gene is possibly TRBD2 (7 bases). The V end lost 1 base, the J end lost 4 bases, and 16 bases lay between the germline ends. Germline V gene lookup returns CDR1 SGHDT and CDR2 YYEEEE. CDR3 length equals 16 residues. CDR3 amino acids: CASSLFSGGHPDTQYF. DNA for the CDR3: TGTGCCAGCAGCTTGTTTTCGGGGGGCCACCCAGATACGCAGTATTTT.

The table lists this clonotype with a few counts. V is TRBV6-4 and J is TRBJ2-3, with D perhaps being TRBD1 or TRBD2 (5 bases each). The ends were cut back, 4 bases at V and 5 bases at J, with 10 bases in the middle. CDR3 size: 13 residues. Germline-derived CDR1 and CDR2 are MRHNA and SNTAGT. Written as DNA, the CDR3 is TGTGCCAGCAGTGGCCAGAGGGGAGATACGCAGTATTTT. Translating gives CASSGQRGDTQYF.

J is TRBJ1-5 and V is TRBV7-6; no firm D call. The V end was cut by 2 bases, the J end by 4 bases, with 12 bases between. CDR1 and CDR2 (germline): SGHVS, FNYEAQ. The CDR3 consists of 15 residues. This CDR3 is CASSLSTGLNQPQHF. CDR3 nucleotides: TGTGCCAGCAGCTTATCAACGGGGTTAAATCAGCCCCAGCATTTT.

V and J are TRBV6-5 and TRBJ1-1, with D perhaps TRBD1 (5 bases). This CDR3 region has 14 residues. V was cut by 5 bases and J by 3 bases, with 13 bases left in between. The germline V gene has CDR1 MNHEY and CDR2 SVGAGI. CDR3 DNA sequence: TGTGCCAGCAGTCAGGACATAATGGACACTGAAGCTTTCTTT. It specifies CASSQDIMDTEAFF.

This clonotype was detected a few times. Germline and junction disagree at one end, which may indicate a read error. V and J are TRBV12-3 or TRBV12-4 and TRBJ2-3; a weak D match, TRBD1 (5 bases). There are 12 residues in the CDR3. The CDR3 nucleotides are TGTGCCAGCAGTTTATCGTCCATACCAGGGAATTTT. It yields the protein CASSLSSIPGNF.

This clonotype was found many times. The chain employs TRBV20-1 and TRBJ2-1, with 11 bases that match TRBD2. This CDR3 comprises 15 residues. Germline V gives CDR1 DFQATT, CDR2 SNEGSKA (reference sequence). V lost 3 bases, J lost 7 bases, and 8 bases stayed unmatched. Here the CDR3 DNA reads TGCAGTGCTAGCCGGGTAGCGGGGGGGCCAAATGAGCAGTTCTTC. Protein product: CSASRVAGGPNEQFF.

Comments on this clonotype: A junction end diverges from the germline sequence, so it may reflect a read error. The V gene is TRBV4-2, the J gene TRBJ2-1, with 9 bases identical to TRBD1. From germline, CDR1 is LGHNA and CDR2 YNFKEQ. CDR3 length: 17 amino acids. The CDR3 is CASSQGGGQGTYTEQFF. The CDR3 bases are TGTGCCAGCAGCCAAGGCGGGGGACAGGGCACCTACACTGAGCAGTTCTTC.